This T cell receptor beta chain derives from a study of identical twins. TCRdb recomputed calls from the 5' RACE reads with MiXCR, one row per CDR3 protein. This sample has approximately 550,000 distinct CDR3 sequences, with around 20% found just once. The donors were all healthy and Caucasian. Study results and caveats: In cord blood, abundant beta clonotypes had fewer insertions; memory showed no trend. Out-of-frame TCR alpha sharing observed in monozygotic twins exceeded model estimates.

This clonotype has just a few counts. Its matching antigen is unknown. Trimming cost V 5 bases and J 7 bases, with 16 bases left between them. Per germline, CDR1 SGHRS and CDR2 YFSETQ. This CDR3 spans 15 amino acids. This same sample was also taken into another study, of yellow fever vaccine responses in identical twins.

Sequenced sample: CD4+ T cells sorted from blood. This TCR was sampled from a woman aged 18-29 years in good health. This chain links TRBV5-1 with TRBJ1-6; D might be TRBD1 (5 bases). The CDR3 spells CASRAEQGGNSPLHF. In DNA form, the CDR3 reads TGCGCCAGCAGGGCGGAGCAGGGCGGAAATTCACCCCTCCACTTT.